This TCR beta chain was profiled in a study of blood T cell repertoires in COVID-19 (TCRdb year 2020). Background on the whole study: Samples from collaborators originated in the United States, Italy and Spain and spanned both the acute and convalescent phases of COVID-19. The material from the prospective study consisted of cDNA or gDNA derived from T cells, B-cell-depleted T cells, or PBMCs. The dataset comprised deeply sampled blood TCRbeta repertoires from subjects exposed to, actively infected with, or recovered from COVID-19. The repertoires were released in a freely available public database meant as a resource for research on the immune response to SARS-CoV-2. The samples were drawn from the first 160 participants of the ongoing ImmuneRACE study and from over a thousand subjects provided by 6 global collaborators. The sample metadata nearly always contained a de-identified subject ID, COVID-19 status, age in years and sex. Where available, HLA class I and class II types were obtained from metadata supplied by the sample provider rather than from assay-based typing.

At one collaborating source in Seattle, patients were enrolled during active infection and were followed longitudinally through the course of disease. Each collaborating institution followed its own protocols to collect whole blood in K2EDTA tubes. For TCRbeta analysis, collaborators shipped samples as frozen whole blood, isolated PBMCs, or DNA extracted from either of those sample types. Trimmed from V: 2 bases; trimmed from J: 6 bases; junction bases lacking a gene match: 8. Counted from cysteine to phenylalanine, this CDR3 has 15 amino acids. Just CDR3 DNA is preserved here, 45 bases in frame from base 1. Per the germline V gene, MDHEN is the CDR1 and SYDVKM is the CDR2. With respect to this clone: Its recognized antigen is unknown. Base qualities are not provided; no much larger clone lies one nucleotide away.

TCRbeta CDR3 regions were amplified from genomic DNA by means of the immunoSEQ Assay, a bias-controlled multiplex PCR. The authors' pipeline ran thus. Within the assay, amplification of reference gene primers was used to estimate how many nucleated cells each sample contained. To quantify the absolute abundance of each unique TCRbeta CDR3 rearrangement, sequence reads were collapsed and filtered. For each sample, productive Simpson clonality was calculated as the square root of Simpson's diversity index across productive rearrangements. In its TCRdb copy, this immuneACCESS table keeps in-frame sequences only and misses some clones. Where compared with another copy, unresolved V genes explain less than half of these, and the others have no known cause. That table gives V, J and clone size, and the DNA gave D and trimming. This sample is represented by 140,000 to 150,000 clones; 84% of them were singletons. The leading ten clones occupy under 10% of the sample.

The study at large found these results: Clinical and demographic metadata were provided uncurated, with the amount varying by source and participant.

The chain joins TRBV28 to TRBJ2-3, with 7 bases in between that match TRBD2. Source material: peripheral blood. The TCR comes from a man between 25 and 39 years old with COVID-19, enrolled during active disease. The nucleotide sequence is TGTGCCAGCAGTTTAGGCGGGAGACAGACGGATACGCAGTATTTT. It translates to CASSLGGRQTDTQYF.